There are a few counts of the clone carrying this TCR beta chain. This sample was taken from a study of blood T cell repertoires in COVID-19. In the study overall: The United States, Italy and Spain supplied acute and convalescent COVID-19 samples. Sources were T cells, B-cell-depleted T cells, or PBMCs; the material itself was cDNA or gDNA.

Germline lookup yields CDR1 GTSNPN and CDR2 SVGIG (reference sequence). V gave up 4 bases and J gave up 9 bases, with 12 bases separating them. CDR3 length equals 12 residues. Sequencing was performed with immunoSEQ multiplex PCR; in TCRdb, only in-frame clones are kept and a portion is missing. The repertoire holds more than 150,000 clones, with around 79% as singletons. The sample consisted of peripheral blood. This sequence originates from a man in his fifties who had recovered from COVID-19. This chain uses TRBV30 with TRBJ2-2; possible D gene TRBD1, 6 bases. CDR3 nucleotide sequence: TGTGCCTGGACCTCAGGGGACCGGGAGCTGTTTTTT. Translating it yields CAWTSGDRELFF.